The 21 T cell receptor beta chains in this list originate from one sample, sequenced in a study of regulatory T cells in long-lasting Graves disease (dated by TCRdb to the early 2020s). What the time point label conveys for this sample: newly diagnosed GD, antithyroid drugs for less than 3 months. For both TCR sequencing and RNA sequencing, RNA was extracted from PBMCs in TRIzol. The library was made by multiplex PCR. The data were produced on an Illumina HiSeq 4000. TCR beta libraries were built with iRepertoire HTBI primers and Arm-PCR amplification of CDR3 regions. Starting from the raw public reads, TCRdb applied fastp trimming at Q25, assembled clones with MiXCR and retained in-frame beta chains. Rows with one shared CDR3 protein collapse into an entry with the most common genes and DNA. Present in this sample are more than 450,000 distinct CDR3 sequences, 9.5% to 15% of which were seen just once. The ten largest clonotypes hold around 10% of the sample.

The same data also went into a second study, on T cells in Graves' hyperthyroidism and ophthalmopathy.

The sequenced sample was peripheral blood mononuclear cells (PBMCs), obtained at new diagnosis, from a patient treated with antithyroid drugs. The receptors come from a woman aged 25 to 39 with Graves disease. Donor details come from another sample of the same person, matched by shared clones.

This clonotype showed up just a few times. The chain employs TRBV5-4 and TRBJ2-3, with 12 bases aligning to TRBD2. The germline V gene encodes CDR1 SGHNT and CDR2 YYREEE (reference sequence). Losses at the gene ends were 4 bases for V and 2 bases for J; bases not matched to a gene: 17. CDR3 size: 20 residues. The DNA of the CDR3 is TGTGCCAGCAGCCTAGAAACCTCCTCGGGACTAGCGGGCCTCACAGATACGCAGTATTTT. Its translation: CASSLETSSGLAGLTDTQYF.

The chain uses TRBV5-5 and TRBJ1-1; weak D call: TRBD1 (5 bases). Germline V gene sequence: CDR1 SGHKS, CDR2 YYEKEE (reference sequence). V was pared by 4 bases and J by 1 base, with 14 bases between. CDR3 length equals 15 residues. In DNA, the CDR3 is TGTGCCAGCAGCCTATTGGGGGTACCGAACACTGAAGCTTTCTTT. Translation: CASSLLGVPNTEAFF.

V gene TRBV29-1 combines with J gene TRBJ2-1; 7 bases are a match to TRBD2. Trimming removed 7 bases from V and 7 bases from J; junction bases left unmatched: 10. The CDR3 length is 13 residues. Germline loops: CDR1 SQVTM, CDR2 ANQGSEA. In DNA, the CDR3 is TGCAGCGGGGGGGGGACTGCCCAAAATGAGCAGTTCTTC. This sequence encodes CSGGGTAQNEQFF.

This clonotype came up once. The chain combines TRBV14 with TRBJ1-5; no clear D. V lost 6 bases and J 9 bases, leaving 12 bases between the germline ends. Germline assignment: CDR1 SGHDN and CDR2 FVKESK. The CDR3 is 12 amino acids. The CDR3 region is CASRMEGGPQHF. CDR3 nucleotide sequence: TGTGCCAGCAGAATGGAAGGCGGGCCCCAGCATTTT.

There are a few counts of this clonotype. The rearrangement uses TRBV5-1 and TRBJ2-7; 7 bases are a match to TRBD1. Germline lookup yields CDR1 SGHRS and CDR2 YFSETQ. The CDR3 contains 15 residues. The junction had 7 bases not matched to a gene; V was cut back by 2 bases and J by 2 bases. The CDR3 reads CASSLMTGPTYEQYF. CDR3 sequence (DNA): TGCGCCAGCAGCTTAATGACAGGGCCCACCTACGAGCAGTACTTC. Filled out from reference TRBV5-1 and TRBJ2-7, the complete variable domain reads KAGVTQTPRYLIKTRGQQVTLSCSPISGHRSVSWYQQTPGQGLQFLFEYFSETQRNKGNFPGRFSGRQFSNSRSEMNVSTLELGDSALYLCASSLMTGPTYEQYFGPGTRLTVT.

Many counts were recorded for this clonotype. The rearrangement joins TRBV5-1 to TRBJ2-1; the match to TRBD2 covers 15 bases. V was pared by 2 bases and J by 9 bases, with 3 bases of the junction left unmatched. The CDR3 extends over 15 amino acids. In germline, CDR1 is SGHRS, CDR2 YFSETQ. CDR3 in DNA: TGCGCCAGCAGCTTTGGACTAGCGGGAGGGATTGAGCAGTTCTTC. It encodes CASSFGLAGGIEQFF.

This clonotype was picked up many times. The chain has TRBV6-1 and TRBJ1-4; D is possibly TRBD1 (5 bases). The germline CDR1 and CDR2 sequences are MNHNS and SASEGT. This CDR3 contains 16 residues. The germline V and J ends were trimmed by 4 bases and 2 bases, with 14 bases remaining between them. In DNA form, the CDR3 reads TGTGCCAGCAGTGTGGGACTCGGGGTGACTAATGAAAAACTGTTTTTT. The encoded protein is CASSVGLGVTNEKLFF.

The chain links TRBV19 to TRBJ2-6; TRBD1 is a possible D gene (6 bases). V was trimmed by 3 bases and J by 4 bases, leaving 10 bases between them. This CDR3 contains 15 residues. Germline V gene sequence: CDR1 LNHDA, CDR2 SQIVND (reference sequence). The CDR3 bases are TGTGCCAGTAGTATTTGGGGGCTCGGGGCCAACGTCCTGACTTTC. Translating gives CASSIWGLGANVLTF.

This clonotype was counted at least ten times. This chain joins TRBV24-1 and TRBJ2-3, with TRBD2 matching over 7 bases. CDR1 and CDR2 from the germline V gene are KGHDR and SFDVKD. V dropped 3 bases and J dropped 7; count of bases not matched to a gene: 15. There are 17 residues in the CDR3. The CDR3 DNA reads as TGTGCCACCAGTGATCCCCTGGGAAGCGGGGTTACAAATACGCAGTATTTT. This codes for CATSDPLGSGVTNTQYF.

This clonotype was detected only a few times. The chain links TRBV7-9 to TRBJ2-4; 7 nucleotides line up with TRBD1. Germline V gives CDR1 SEHNR, CDR2 FQNEAQ (reference sequence). V lost 1 base and J lost 4; bases outside the gene matches: 7. This CDR3 comprises 16 residues. CDR3 sequence reads: CASSLGSTGKKNIQYF. CDR3 sequence (DNA): TGTGCCAGCAGCTTAGGTTCGACAGGGAAAAAAAACATTCAGTACTTC.

The V call is TRBV20-1, the J call TRBJ1-1; D not resolved. V shed 5 bases and J shed 7 bases, with 11 bases lying between them. Germline CDR1 and CDR2: DFQATT and SNEGSKA (reference sequence). The CDR3 is 11 residues long. The CDR3 bases are TGCAGTGCTCGTACGTATATTGAAGCTTTCTTT. Translated, it gives CSARTYIEAFF.

This clonotype was detected many times. J is TRBJ1-2 and V is TRBV7-2, with TRBD1 matching over 7 bases. V trimming: 5 bases; J trimming: 8 bases; junction bases outside the gene matches: 11. CDR1 and CDR2 (germline): SGHTA, FQGNSA. This CDR3 has 14 residues. Here the CDR3 reads CASSQRQGGDGYTF. CDR3 coding DNA: TGTGCCAGCAGCCAAAGACAGGGTGGTGACGGCTACACCTTC.

This clonotype was picked up many times. The V call is TRBV2, the J call TRBJ1-1; D not resolved. Germline lookup yields CDR1 SNHLY and CDR2 FYNNEI. CDR3 size: 13 residues. V lost 6 bases, J lost 5 bases, and 13 bases lay in between. The DNA of the CDR3 is TGTGCCAGCAGCTATAACCGGGATACTGAAGCTTTCTTT. Translating it yields CASSYNRDTEAFF.

V and J are TRBV18 and TRBJ2-1; TRBD1 matches at 8 bases. There are 15 residues in the CDR3. V trimming: 5 bases; J trimming: 5 bases; junction bases outside the gene matches: 8. In germline, CDR1 is KGHSH, CDR2 LQKENI. The DNA for the CDR3 is TGTGCCAGCTCAGAGGGACAGGCTACAAACAATGAGCAGTTCTTC. The encoded protein is CASSEGQATNNEQFF. The variable domain in full, with the rest retrieved from reference TRBV18 and TRBJ2-1, is NAGVMQNPRHLVRRRGQEARLRCSPMKGHSHVYWYRQLPEEGLKFMVYLQKENIIDESGMPKERFSAEFPKEGPSILRIQQVVRGDSAAYFCASSEGQATNNEQFFGPGTRLTVL.

This clonotype was recorded a few times. This chain links TRBV18 with TRBJ2-2, with 9 bases fitting TRBD2. Germline-derived CDR1 and CDR2 are KGHSH and LQKENI. The CDR3 loop spans 16 amino acids. J gave up 1 base and V 2 bases, and 2 bases lay outside the gene matches. CDR3 loop: CASSPASGMNTGELFF. The CDR3 coding sequence is TGTGCCAGCTCACCAGCTAGCGGGATGAACACCGGGGAGCTGTTTTTT.

This clonotype was counted many times. This rearrangement joins TRBV12-3 or TRBV12-4 to TRBJ2-2; the D is unclear. CDR3 length: 14 residues. V lost 2 bases and J lost 4, with 8 bases in between. The CDR3 region has the DNA TGTGCCAGCAGTTTAACACTCAGCACCGGGGAGCTGTTTTTT. It is translated as CASSLTLSTGELFF.

Ten or more counts support this clonotype. The J gene is TRBJ2-1, the V gene TRBV7-2; 10 bases align to TRBD2. CDR3 length: 15 amino acids. Germline assignment: CDR1 SGHTA and CDR2 FQGNSA. The ends lost 2 bases at V and 11 bases at J; junction bases unmatched: 9. CDR3 residues: CASSLSSGRAPKQFF. Here the CDR3 DNA reads TGTGCCAGCAGCTTATCCAGCGGGAGGGCCCCTAAGCAGTTCTTC.

There are many counts of this clonotype. The chain recombines TRBV4-3 with TRBJ1-2; 7 bases match TRBD1. This CDR3 has 15 residues. Germline-derived CDR1 and CDR2 are LGHNA and YSLEER. Trimming cost V 3 bases and J 5 bases; bases outside gene matches: 9. CDR3 nucleotides: TGCGCCAGCAGCCATGGTCCAGGGGGGATGTATGGCTACACCTTC. Translated, it gives CASSHGPGGMYGYTF.

The chain links TRBV7-9 to TRBJ1-3, with TRBD1 matching 10 bases. The CDR3 covers 17 residues. The V segment lost 5 bases and the J segment 0 bases; nucleotides outside the gene matches: 7. Per the germline V gene, CDR1 is SEHNR and CDR2 is FQNEAQ (reference sequence). The CDR3 sequence is CASSDPDRGSSGNTIYF. As DNA, the CDR3 is TGTGCCAGCAGCGACCCGGACAGGGGGTCCTCTGGAAACACCATATATTTT.

This chain links TRBV28 with TRBJ1-4, with D possibly matching TRBD1 (6 bases). V dropped 6 bases and J dropped 8 bases, with 13 bases sitting between them. The CDR3 loop spans 13 amino acids. Germline CDR1 and CDR2: MDHEN and SYDVKM. Here the CDR3 reads CASRWGRAEKLFF. CDR3 sequence (DNA): TGTGCCAGCAGGTGGGGGCGGGCGGAAAAACTGTTTTTT.

Details on this clonotype: The germline gene is not matched at one end of the junction; a read error may be the cause. The chain employs TRBV3-1 and TRBJ1-2; D not certain. CDR1 LGHDT and CDR2 YNNKEL come from the germline V gene (reference sequence). The CDR3 sequence is 14 residues long. The CDR3 DNA reads TGTTCCAGCAGCCAAGAGAGCAGGCGGTATGGCTACACCTTC. Residues: CSSSQESRRYGYTF.